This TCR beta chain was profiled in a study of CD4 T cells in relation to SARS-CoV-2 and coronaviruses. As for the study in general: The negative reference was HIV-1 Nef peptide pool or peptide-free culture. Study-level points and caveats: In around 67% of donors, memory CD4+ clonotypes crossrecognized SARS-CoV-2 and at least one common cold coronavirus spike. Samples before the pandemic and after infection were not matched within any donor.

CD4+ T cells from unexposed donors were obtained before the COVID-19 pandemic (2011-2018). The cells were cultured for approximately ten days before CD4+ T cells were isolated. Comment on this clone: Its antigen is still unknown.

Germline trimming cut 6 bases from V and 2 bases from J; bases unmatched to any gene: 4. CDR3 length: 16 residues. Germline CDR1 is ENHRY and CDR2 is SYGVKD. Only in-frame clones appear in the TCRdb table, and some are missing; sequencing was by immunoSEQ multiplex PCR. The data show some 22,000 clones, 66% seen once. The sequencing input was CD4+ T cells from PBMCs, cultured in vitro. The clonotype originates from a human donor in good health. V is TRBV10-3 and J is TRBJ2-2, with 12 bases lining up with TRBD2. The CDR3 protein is CAISPSGGANTGELFF. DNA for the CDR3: TGTGCCATCAGCCCTAGCGGGGGGGCTAACACCGGGGAGCTGTTTTTT.